Following are 30 T cell receptor beta chains from one sample sequenced in a study of response to subunit inactivated influenza vaccine. Via MiXCR, TCRdb re-called the RT-PCR reads, giving one row per CDR3 protein. The sample shows just under 550,000 distinct CDR3 sequences, under 30% of them seen only once. This sample was also put to use in a study of T cells expressing NK-cell markers. This second study notes: With UMIs, 5'RACE template switching was used to make TCR beta cDNA.

The sample was CD4+ T cells sorted from PBMCs, taken 11 to 12 days after vaccination. The source is a man aged 45 to 65 who received an inactivated influenza vaccine.

The rearrangement joins TRBV6-1 to TRBJ2-2; TRBD2 might be the D (6 bases). V was shortened by 6 bases and J by 2 bases, with 13 bases between the two germline ends. CDR3 length: 15 amino acids. Germline V gene data show CDR1 as MNHNS and CDR2 as SASEGT. This chain's CDR3 is CASREGPPNTGELFF. CDR3 nucleotide sequence: TGTGCCAGCAGGGAGGGTCCCCCTAACACCGGGGAGCTGTTTTTT.

This chain connects TRBV15 to TRBJ2-3; D unresolved. V shed 4 bases and J shed 4 bases, with 15 bases lying between them. Germline V gene sequence: CDR1 LNHNV, CDR2 YYDKDF (reference sequence). CDR3 length: 15 residues. CDR3: CATSTRADAADTQYF. DNA of the CDR3: TGTGCCACCAGCACCCGGGCGGACGCCGCAGATACGCAGTATTTT.

The CDR3 loop is CASSLVPRAAGGGIGTDTQYF. The DNA for the CDR3 is TGTGCCAGCAGCTTAGTGCCGAGAGCGGCGGGAGGGGGGATTGGGACAGATACGCAGTATTTT. The gene calls are TRBV7-2 and TRBJ2-3, with 9 bases that match TRBD2. This CDR3 contains 21 residues. The ends lost 1 base at V and 3 bases at J; junction bases unmatched: 20. Germline V gene data show CDR1 as SGHTA and CDR2 as FQGNSA.

The chain links TRBV20-1 to TRBJ2-7; 7 bases align to TRBD1. Germline V gene lookup returns CDR1 DFQATT and CDR2 SNEGSKA (reference sequence). J was trimmed by 3 bases and V by 4 bases; bases with no gene match: 6. The CDR3 runs 13 residues. The CDR3 region has the DNA TGCAGTGCTAAACAGGGGACCTTCTACGAGCAGTACTTC. Protein: CSAKQGTFYEQYF.

In this sample, this clonotype turned up a few times. The chain uses TRBV9 and TRBJ2-1, with TRBD2 identical over 14 bases. This CDR3 is built from 18 residues. V lost 3 bases to trimming and J lost 2 bases; unmatched junction nucleotides: 7. The germline V gene has CDR1 SGDLS and CDR2 YYNGEE. This chain's CDR3 is CASSATSGRDLTYNEQFF. Written as DNA, the CDR3 is TGTGCCAGCAGCGCGACTAGCGGGAGGGACCTAACCTACAATGAGCAGTTCTTC.

This clonotype occurred many times. V usage is TRBV7-9 and J usage is TRBJ1-2; no firm D call. V lost 3 bases, J lost 9 bases, and 11 bases lay in between. CDR3 length equals 12 residues. Germline assignment: CDR1 SEHNR and CDR2 FQNEAQ (reference sequence). The DNA for the CDR3 is TGTGCCAGCAGCTTTTACGTTGCCAGCTACACCTTC. As protein: CASSFYVASYTF.

The chain employs TRBV7-9 and TRBJ2-7; 10 bases match TRBD2. CDR1 SEHNR and CDR2 FQNEAQ come from the germline V gene (reference sequence). The CDR3 loop spans 14 amino acids. Trimming took 8 bases from V and 3 from J; bases not matched to a gene: 7. The CDR3 DNA is TGTGCCAGCCGCGTTAGCGGGAGGAGCTACGAGCAGTACTTC. As protein: CASRVSGRSYEQYF.

A note on this clonotype: One junction end does not reproduce the germline sequence, and a read error may be involved. This chain connects TRBV4-3 to TRBJ2-1, with a possible D match to TRBD2 (6 bases). This CDR3 has 15 amino acids. CDR1 is LGHNA, CDR2 YSLEER, per germline. This CDR3 reads CASGQDFGTENEQFF. The CDR3 coding sequence is TGCGCCAGCGGCCAAGATTTTGGGACTGAAAATGAGCAGTTCTTC.

The chain recombines TRBV3-1 with TRBJ1-1; 7 bases are shared with TRBD1. The length of the CDR3 is 11 residues. From germline, CDR1 is LGHDT and CDR2 YNNKEL (reference sequence). The junction had 6 bases not matched to a gene; V was cut back by 9 bases and J by 8 bases. The CDR3 DNA reads as TGTGCCAGTACTAGACAGGGCGAAGCTTTCTTT. It specifies CASTRQGEAFF.

This clonotype occurred many times. This chain joins TRBV12-3 or TRBV12-4 and TRBJ1-1; 10 bases align to TRBD1. The CDR3 sequence is 13 residues long. Germline trimming cut 8 bases from V and 0 bases from J; bases unmatched to any gene: 0. This CDR3 is CASDRGLNTEAFF. The CDR3 DNA reads as TGTGCCAGCGACAGGGGGCTGAACACTGAAGCTTTCTTT.

This clonotype occurred many times. The rearrangement links TRBV12-3 or TRBV12-4 to TRBJ1-6; 7 bases match TRBD1. CDR3 length equals 16 residues. Trimming took 5 bases from V and 6 from J; bases not matched to a gene: 10. The CDR3 DNA is TGTGCCAGCAGTCCCGCAGGAGGGGGCTCTAATTCACCCCTCCACTTT. Translation: CASSPAGGGSNSPLHF.

The chain is built from TRBV7-2 and TRBJ2-1; D call uncertain. The germline CDR1 and CDR2 sequences are SGHTA and FQGNSA. Trimming removed 4 bases at V and 6 bases at J, with 13 bases between. There are 14 residues in the CDR3. The CDR3 spells CASSSRDLVNEQFF. Written as DNA, the CDR3 is TGTGCCAGCAGCTCTAGAGACTTAGTCAATGAGCAGTTCTTC.

Concerning this clonotype: The junction does not match germline at one end; this may be a read error. The genes are TRBV5-1 and TRBJ2-1; TRBD1 matches at 8 bases. The CDR3 is 14 residues long. Germline V CDR1 and CDR2: SGHRS, YFSETQ. In DNA form, the CDR3 reads TGTGCCAGCAGTCTCGGGACAGGCTACAATGAGCAGTTCTTC. Translating it yields CASSLGTGYNEQFF.

The rearrangement joins TRBV20-1 to TRBJ2-1, with D possibly TRBD2 on 6 matching bases. The length of the CDR3 is 15 residues. V lost 0 bases and J lost 2, with 11 bases in between. The V gene's germline CDR1 is DFQATT and CDR2 SNEGSKA (reference sequence). The CDR3 sequence is CSARDGRDPYNEQFF. CDR3 bases: TGCAGTGCTAGAGATGGGCGGGACCCCTACAATGAGCAGTTCTTC.

This clonotype occurred a few times. The rearrangement uses TRBV5-1 and TRBJ1-1; TRBD1 aligns across 8 bases. Germline CDR1 and CDR2: SGHRS and YFSETQ. V was pared by 3 bases and J by 7 bases, with 8 bases of the junction left unmatched. The CDR3 spans 14 residues. The CDR3 is CASSYGQGGVEAFF. The CDR3 region has the DNA TGCGCCAGCAGCTACGGACAGGGTGGGGTTGAAGCTTTCTTT.

V and J are TRBV10-2 and TRBJ1-3, with D possibly matching TRBD1 (6 bases). Germline CDR1 reads WSHSY; CDR2 reads SAAADI. Deletions cut 8 bases from V and 2 bases from J, with 16 bases between. The CDR3 is 15 residues long. The CDR3 DNA reads TGCGCCAGCCATGACAGAACAGGGACTGGAAACACCATATATTTT. Protein sequence: CASHDRTGTGNTIYF.

This clonotype appeared a few times. This sequence joins TRBV7-9 and TRBJ2-7; 14 bases line up with TRBD2. The CDR3 runs 16 residues. Trimming at V came to 4 bases and at J to 4 bases, leaving 6 bases not matched to a gene. Per germline, CDR1 SEHNR and CDR2 FQNEAQ (reference sequence). The CDR3 nucleotides are TGTGCCAGCAGCTCTAGCGGGACTAGCGGGAGTTACGAGCAGTACTTC. It specifies CASSSSGTSGSYEQYF. The full variable domain, its missing parts supplied by reference TRBV7-9 and TRBJ2-7, is DTGVSQNPRHKITKRGQNVTFRCDPISEHNRLYWYRQTLGQGPEFLTYFQNEAQLEKSRLLSDRFSAERPKGSFSTLEIQRTEQGDSAMYLCASSSSGTSGSYEQYFGPGTRLTVT.

This clonotype came up a few times. For the CDR3, the DNA is TGTGCCAGCAGCTTAGGGGCTCCGGTTCGGGGCACGCAGTATTTT. It translates to CASSLGAPVRGTQYF. V gene TRBV11-2 combines with J gene TRBJ2-3; TRBD1 or TRBD2 may be the D gene (5 bases each). Germline loops: CDR1 SGHAT, CDR2 FQNNGV. The CDR3 is 15 residues long. The V and J ends lost 1 base and 9 bases respectively, with 17 bases between them.

V is TRBV5-1 and J is TRBJ2-3; the D call may be TRBD1 or TRBD2 (5 bases each). V was trimmed by 3 bases and J by 4 bases, leaving 21 bases between them. Germline CDR1 and CDR2: SGHRS and YFSETQ. The CDR3 is 17 residues long. The CDR3, as DNA: TGCGCCAGCAGCTCCCAGGGACGGAAAAGGGTGGCAGATACGCAGTATTTT. It yields the protein CASSSQGRKRVADTQYF.

V gene TRBV7-2 combines with J gene TRBJ1-4; 8 bases agree with TRBD1. Germline V gene data show CDR1 as SGHTA and CDR2 as FQGNSA. Trimming removed 0 bases from V and 3 bases from J; junction bases left unmatched: 3. The CDR3 sequence is 16 residues long. CDR3 sequence reads: CASSLARTGPNEKLFF. CDR3 DNA: TGTGCCAGCAGCTTAGCTAGGACAGGGCCTAATGAAAAACTGTTTTTT. Complete variable domain (other parts from reference TRBV7-2 and TRBJ1-4): GAGVSQSPSNKVTEKGKDVELRCDPISGHTALYWYRQSLGQGLEFLIYFQGNSAPDKSGLPSDRFSAERTGGSVSTLTIQRTQQEDSAVYLCASSLARTGPNEKLFFGSGTQLSVL.

This clonotype was observed a few times. J is TRBJ2-3 and V is TRBV11-2; TRBD2 agrees at 8 bases. Germline V gene lookup returns CDR1 SGHAT and CDR2 FQNNGV. With 1 base clipped from V and 11 bases from J, the junction kept 2 bases outside the gene matches. CDR3 length: 12 residues. The CDR3 region has the DNA TGTGCCAGCAGCTTAGGGCGGGGGGTGCAGTATTTT. Encoded protein: CASSLGRGVQYF.

The gene calls are TRBV4-3 and TRBJ2-3, with TRBD2 identical over 7 bases. This CDR3 is 19 amino acids long. Trimming took 0 bases from V and 5 from J; bases not matched to a gene: 17. From germline, CDR1 is LGHNA and CDR2 YSLEER. This chain's CDR3 is CASSQELSGVGTQGDTQYF. The DNA of the CDR3 is TGCGCCAGCAGCCAAGAACTAAGCGGGGTAGGGACGCAGGGAGATACGCAGTATTTT.

This chain connects TRBV27 to TRBJ1-4; D unresolved. CDR1 and CDR2 (germline): MNHEY, SMNVEV (reference sequence). The V end was cut by 8 bases, the J end by 7 bases, with 17 bases between. The CDR3 spans 14 residues. The DNA for the CDR3 is TGTGCCAGCGCCCCCGCCTCATACGGTGAAAAACTGTTTTTT. It yields the protein CASAPASYGEKLFF.

CDR3 sequence (DNA): TGCAGTGCTAGAGATACAATAATACTAGCCAAAAACATTCAGTACTTC. Protein product: CSARDTIILAKNIQYF. The V call is TRBV20-1, the J call TRBJ2-4; unclear D gene. The germline V gene has CDR1 DFQATT and CDR2 SNEGSKA (reference sequence). V was clipped by 0 bases and J by 0 bases, with 12 bases between them. The CDR3 extends over 16 amino acids.

This clonotype was detected a few times. V is TRBV20-1 and J is TRBJ2-1; TRBD2 matches 16 bases. The CDR3 is 18 residues long. Germline CDR1 DFQATT, CDR2 SNEGSKA (reference sequence). V lost 3 bases, J lost 0 bases, and 5 bases stayed unmatched. The CDR3, as DNA: TGCAGTGCTAGGGGACTAGCGGGAGGGCGAAGCTCCTACAATGAGCAGTTCTTC. Its protein product is CSARGLAGGRSSYNEQFF.

The V and J genes are TRBV12-2 and TRBJ2-7; the D segment call TRBD1 is taken from the table without a DNA check. TRBV12-2 is a pseudogene. The CDR3 totals 16 residues. The chain's CDR3 is CASRLARDRYSYEQYF. CDR3 in DNA: TGTGCAAGTCGCTTAGCGCGGGACAGGTACTCCTACGAGCAGTACTTC.

This chain uses TRBV28 with TRBJ2-1; D is ambiguous. This CDR3 is 14 amino acids long. V shed 6 bases and J shed 8 bases, with 17 bases lying between them. CDR1 is MDHEN and CDR2 is SYDVKM in the germline V gene. As DNA, the CDR3 is TGTGCCAGCAGCAAGGGTGGCTGGCTGGATGAGCAGTTCTTC. It yields the protein CASSKGGWLDEQFF.

This clonotype was detected a few times. The chain recombines TRBV11-2 with TRBJ2-1; 14 nucleotides align to TRBD2. The junction had 6 bases not matched to a gene; V was cut back by 2 bases and J by 0 bases. The CDR3 is 19 amino acids. Germline V CDR1 and CDR2: SGHAT, FQNNGV. CDR3 sequence reads: CASSLQTSGGGSSYNEQFF. Written as DNA, the CDR3 is TGTGCCAGCAGCTTACAGACTAGCGGGGGGGGCAGCTCCTACAATGAGCAGTTCTTC.

J is TRBJ1-6 and V is TRBV25-1; D is possibly TRBD1 (6 bases). This CDR3 has 13 amino acids. Germline V gene lookup returns CDR1 MGHDK and CDR2 SYGVNS. The ends were cut back, 6 bases at V and 7 bases at J, with 10 bases in the middle. In nucleotides, the CDR3 is TGTGCCAGCAGGGACAGACTGAATTCACCCCTCCACTTT. Protein: CASRDRLNSPLHF.

The V call is TRBV11-1, the J call TRBJ1-3; TRBD1 agrees at 7 bases. CDR1 is SGHAT, CDR2 FQDESV, per germline (reference sequence). CDR3 length equals 18 residues. With V trimmed by 4 bases and J by 3 bases, 15 bases remained unmatched. The CDR3 sequence: CASSSPRTGQGGGNTIYF. Written as DNA, the CDR3 is TGTGCCAGCAGCTCTCCCCGGACAGGCCAGGGCGGTGGAAACACCATATATTTT.